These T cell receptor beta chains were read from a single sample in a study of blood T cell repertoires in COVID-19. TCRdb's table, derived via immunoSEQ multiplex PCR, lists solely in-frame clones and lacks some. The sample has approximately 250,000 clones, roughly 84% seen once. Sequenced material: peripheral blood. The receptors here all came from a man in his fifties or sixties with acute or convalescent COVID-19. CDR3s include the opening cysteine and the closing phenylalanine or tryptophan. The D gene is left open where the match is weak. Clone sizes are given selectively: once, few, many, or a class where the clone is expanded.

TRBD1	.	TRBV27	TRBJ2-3	TGTGCCAGCAGTTTACAGGGGGCTACAGATACGCAGTATTTT	CASSLQGATDTQYF
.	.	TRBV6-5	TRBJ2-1	TGTGCCAGCAACAGGGGGGGCGCCTACAATGAGCAGTTCTTC	CASNRGGAYNEQFF
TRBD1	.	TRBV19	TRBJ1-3	TGTGCCAGTAGTACAGGGGGCGGACGTGGAAACACCATATATTTT	CASSTGGGRGNTIYF
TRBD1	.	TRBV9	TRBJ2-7	TGTGCCAGCAGCGTATCGGGACAGGGGTCCTACGAGCAGTACTTC	CASSVSGQGSYEQYF
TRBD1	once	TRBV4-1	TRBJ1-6	TGCGCCAGCAGCCATCCTCCGGGACAGGGAGTCTCACCCCTCCACTTT	CASSHPPGQGVSPLHF
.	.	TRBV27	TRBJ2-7	TGTGCCAGCAGTTTAAAGGACTATTACGAGCAGTACTTC	CASSLKDYYEQYF
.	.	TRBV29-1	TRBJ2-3	TGCAGCGTTGATAAGGGGTCGCCAGATACGCAGTATTTT	CSVDKGSPDTQYF
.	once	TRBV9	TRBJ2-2	TGTGCCAGCAGTTTCGGCACGGGTAGTGCCGGGGAGCTGTTTTTT	CASSFGTGSAGELFF
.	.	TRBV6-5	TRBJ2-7	TGTGCCAGCAGTCCCGGACAGCCCTGGAAGCAGTACTTC	CASSPGQPWKQYF
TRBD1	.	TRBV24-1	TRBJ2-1	TGTGCCACCAGTGACGTGCCGGGACAGGGGGCTTCTAGCTCCTACAATGAGCAGTTCTTC	CATSDVPGQGASSSYNEQFF
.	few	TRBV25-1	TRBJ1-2	TGTGCCAGCAGTCCGGGCCCCCGGGGGTATGGCTACACCTTC	CASSPGPRGYGYTF
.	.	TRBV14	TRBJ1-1	TGTGCCAGCAGCCCTTATTTGGGGCGGAGTGAAGCTTTCTTT	CASSPYLGRSEAFF
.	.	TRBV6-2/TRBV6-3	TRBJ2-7	TGTGCCAGCAGTTACCCGGCTAGCTACGAGCAGTACTTC	CASSYPASYEQYF
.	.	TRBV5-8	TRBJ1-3	TGTGCCAGCAGCAACAGAGATGGGGGAAACACCATATATTTT	CASSNRDGGNTIYF
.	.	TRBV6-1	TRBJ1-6	TGTGCCAGCAGTCCCACAACTTGGGGGGGCCACTTT	CASSPTTWGGHF
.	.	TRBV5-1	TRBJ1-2	TGCGCCAGCAGCTTCGGGACAAGACCTAACTATGGCTACACCTTC	CASSFGTRPNYGYTF
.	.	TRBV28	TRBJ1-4	TGTGCCAGCAGGCCCGCCCAAGGGGTTGCTAATGAAAAACTGTTTTTT	CASRPAQGVANEKLFF
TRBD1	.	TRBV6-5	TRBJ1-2	TGTGCCAGCAGTTCCGGGACAGGGAAGGGCTACACCTTC	CASSSGTGKGYTF
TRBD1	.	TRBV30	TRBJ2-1	TGTGCCTGGAGGGCTGGACAGGAGTTCTACAATGAGCAGTTCTTC	CAWRAGQEFYNEQFF
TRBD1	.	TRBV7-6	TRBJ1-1	TGTGCCAGCAGCTTACGCCCACAGGGGGTAGGCACTGAAGCTTTCTTT	CASSLRPQGVGTEAFF
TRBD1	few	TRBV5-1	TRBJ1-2	TGCGCCAGCACCAGGTTTTCAGGGGGGACCTTTTTTGGCTACACCTTC	CASTRFSGGTFFGYTF
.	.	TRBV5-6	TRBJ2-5	TGTGCCAGCAGCTTGGAGGCAGGGCTCCAAGAGACCCAGTACTTC	CASSLEAGLQETQYF
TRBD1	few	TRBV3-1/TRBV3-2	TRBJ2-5	TGTGCCAGCAGCCAAGATAGAAAGGGGGCGAGGTCAGAGACCCAGTACTTC	CASSQDRKGARSETQYF
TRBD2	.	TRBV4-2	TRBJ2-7	TGTGCCAGCAGCCAAGATAGCGGGGGGGCCTACGAGCAGTACTTC	CASSQDSGGAYEQYF
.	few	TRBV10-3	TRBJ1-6	TGTGCCACCCGAGCCGGGGTTAATTCACCCCTCCACTTT	CATRAGVNSPLHF
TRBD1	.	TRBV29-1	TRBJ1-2	TGCAGCGTAGCCGGGACAGGAGATGGCTACACCTTC	CSVAGTGDGYTF
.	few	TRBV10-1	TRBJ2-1	TGCGCCACCAGGGGGGTGTCGACTAGGGGCTGTCATGAGCAGTTCTTC	CATRGVSTRGCHEQFF
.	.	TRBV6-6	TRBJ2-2	TGTGCCAGCAGTTATCGGACAGAGCGTTTGGACGGGGAGCTGTTTTTT	CASSYRTERLDGELFF
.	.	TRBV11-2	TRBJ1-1	TGTGCCAGCAGCTTAGATGTGGGGGGAATTAAAGCTTTCTTT	CASSLDVGGIKAFF
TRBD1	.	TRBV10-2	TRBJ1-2	TGCGCCAGCAGTGAGGTGTCAGGGGGGTACACCTTC	CASSEVSGGYTF
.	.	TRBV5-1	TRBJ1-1	TGCGCCAGCAGCTTGGATGGACAATGGAACACTGAAGCTTTCTTT	CASSLDGQWNTEAFF
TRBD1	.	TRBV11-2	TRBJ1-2	TGTGCCAGCAGCTTAGATGGGACAGGGAGAGATGGCTACACCTTC	CASSLDGTGRDGYTF
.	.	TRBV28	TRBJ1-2	TGTGCCAGCAGTTTGGAGGAGAGGGGCTACACCTTC	CASSLEERGYTF
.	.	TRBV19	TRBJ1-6	TGTGCCAGTAGCCGGGGGTCAGGCGGAAGTAATTCACCCCTCCACTTT	CASSRGSGGSNSPLHF
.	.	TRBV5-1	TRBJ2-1	TGCGCCAGCAGCCCTTGGGGGGGGCCCTTAGATGAGCAGTTCTTC	CASSPWGGPLDEQFF
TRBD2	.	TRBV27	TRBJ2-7	TGTGCCAGCAGTTTAGGGGGGGGCTACGAGCAGTACTTC	CASSLGGGYEQYF
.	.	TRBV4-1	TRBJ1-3	TGCGCCAGCAGCCAAGATCGGCAGGGTGTAAACACCATATATTTT	CASSQDRQGVNTIYF
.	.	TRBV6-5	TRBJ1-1	TGTGCCAGCGCCCGGTGGGTTACTATGAACACTGAAGCTTTCTTT	CASARWVTMNTEAFF
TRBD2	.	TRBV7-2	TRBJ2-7	TGTGCCAGCAGCCCGGCTAGCGGAATTCTCTACGAGCAGTACTTC	CASSPASGILYEQYF
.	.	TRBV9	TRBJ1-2	TGTGCCAGCAGCGTTGATTTGGGGAGCGTCTATGGCTACACCTTC	CASSVDLGSVYGYTF
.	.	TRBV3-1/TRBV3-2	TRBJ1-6	TGTGCCAGCAGCCAAGGGGCAGGGGTTGGACCCCTCCACTTT	CASSQGAGVGPLHF
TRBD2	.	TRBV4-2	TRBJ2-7	TGTGCCAGCAGCCAAGGATTGGGACTAAGAAACTACGAGCAGTACTTC	CASSQGLGLRNYEQYF
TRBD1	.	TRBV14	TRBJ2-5	TGTGCCAGCAGGGAAACAGGGGTGTGGGCCCAAGAGACCCAGTACTTC	CASRETGVWAQETQYF
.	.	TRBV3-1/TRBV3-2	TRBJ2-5	TGTGCCACTCCCCCTAGCTTCCGCCAAGAGACCCAGTACTTC	CATPPSFRQETQYF
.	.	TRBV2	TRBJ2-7	TGTGCCAGCAGTGAATGGGGCTGGGCCCGCCCCTACGAGCAGTACTTC	CASSEWGWARPYEQYF
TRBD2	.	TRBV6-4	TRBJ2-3	TGTGCCAGCAGTGAACTAGCGGGAGGGCCCGATACGCAGTATTTT	CASSELAGGPDTQYF
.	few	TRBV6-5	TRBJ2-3	TGTGCCAGCAGTTACTTAGGTAGTTCGGGGGATACGCAGTATTTT	CASSYLGSSGDTQYF
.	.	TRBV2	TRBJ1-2	TGTGCCAGCACGGACAGTCAAACTAACTATGGCTACACCTTC	CASTDSQTNYGYTF